The T cell receptor (beta chain) under discussion was sequenced for a study of OX40 agonist ivuxolimab in advanced cancers. This CDR3 contains 15 residues. The V gene's germline CDR1 is ENHRY and CDR2 SYGVKD. Trimming removed 3 bases from V and 12 bases from J; junction bases left unmatched: 14. Some clones are missing from TCRdb's copy, which holds only in-frame ones; the method was immunoSEQ multiplex PCR. The profile covers over 55,000 clones, with roughly 82% appearing a single time and roughly 2.6% taken by the ten largest. The sample here was CD4+ or CD8+ T cells sorted from blood, taken in a trial of the OX40 agonist ivuxolimab. The chain combines TRBV10-3 with TRBJ1-1, with 9 bases identical to TRBD1. The source is an adult with an advanced solid tumor such as melanoma, head and neck, liver or kidney cancer. Here the CDR3 DNA reads TGTGCCATCAGTGATCCAACCGGGACAGGGAAGTCAACTTTCTTT. Translating gives CAISDPTGTGKSTFF.